Listed below are T cell receptor beta chains from one sample, sequenced in a study of cytomegalovirus exposure and HLA in healthy donors. Assay: immunoSEQ multiplex PCR; the TCRdb copy retains only in-frame clones and omits some. The profile shows 200,000 to 250,000 clones, around nine tenths of them singletons. The specimen sequenced was PBMCs. All receptors derive from a young woman in good health and CMV-seronegative. CDR3s include the opening cysteine and the closing phenylalanine or tryptophan. A D gene is named only where the DNA matches it firmly. Clone size is stated in some rows and not others, as once, few, many or a class when expanded.

cdr3_nt	cdr3_aa	v_call	j_call	d_call	clone_size
TGTGCCAGCAGCAACCCTCGGACAGATAACTCCTACGAGCAGTACTTC	CASSNPRTDNSYEQYF	TRBV14	TRBJ2-7	NA	NA
TGTGCCAGCAGCTTTCAGACAGGGACCCTGGAGACCCAGTACTTC	CASSFQTGTLETQYF	TRBV11-2	TRBJ2-5	TRBD1	NA
TGTGCCAGCCTCGACAGGGGGGAAACCGGGGAGCTGTTTTTT	CASLDRGETGELFF	TRBV19	TRBJ2-2	TRBD1	NA
TGTGCCAGTTCAGCGGGGGCGTACCAAGAGACCCAGTACTTC	CASSAGAYQETQYF	TRBV19	TRBJ2-5	TRBD2	NA
TGTGCCAGCAGCCTTGGACAGGGGAACTATGGCTACACCTTC	CASSLGQGNYGYTF	TRBV5-8	TRBJ1-2	TRBD1	NA
TGCGCCAGCAGCCGGGACGTCGGACTAGCGGGACAGAACACCGGGGAGCTGTTTTTT	CASSRDVGLAGQNTGELFF	TRBV4-3	TRBJ2-2	TRBD2	NA
TGTGCCAGTAGTCCCAGGGCCCAAAACATTCAGTACTTC	CASSPRAQNIQYF	TRBV19	TRBJ2-4	NA	NA
TGTGCCAGCAGTGAGTTCGGGGGGGCCCGCTCTGGGGCCAACGTCCTGACTTTC	CASSEFGGARSGANVLTF	TRBV6-1	TRBJ2-6	TRBD2	NA
TGTGCCAGCAGCTTTGGGAAGCGGGGGGGCCTCGGGGAGCTGTTTTTT	CASSFGKRGGLGELFF	TRBV11-2	TRBJ2-2	TRBD2	NA
TGTGCCAGCTCACCACAGCGACAGGGCGGTTTTCTAGATACGCAGTATTTT	CASSPQRQGGFLDTQYF	TRBV18	TRBJ2-3	TRBD1	NA
TGTGCCAGCAGCCGGACTAGCGGGATCATTGGGGAGCAGTACTTC	CASSRTSGIIGEQYF	TRBV5-4	TRBJ2-5	TRBD2	once
TGTGCCAGCAGCAACGCCGGGTCCCGGGACATTCAGTACTTC	CASSNAGSRDIQYF	TRBV27	TRBJ2-4	NA	NA
TGTGCCAGCGATTCCCCATTCGCGTCCGAGCGGGGGGTAAATGAGCAGTTCTTC	CASDSPFASERGVNEQFF	TRBV2	TRBJ2-1	TRBD2	NA
TGTGCCATCAGTGCCACTAGCGGGAGAAACACCGGGGAGCTGTTTTTT	CAISATSGRNTGELFF	TRBV10-3	TRBJ2-2	TRBD2	NA
TGTGCCAGCACCTACTCGATGACAGCTTCTAACTATGGCTACACCTTC	CASTYSMTASNYGYTF	TRBV6-6	TRBJ1-2	NA	NA
TGTGCCAGCAGTCCACAGTTCCAAGAGACCCAGTACTTC	CASSPQFQETQYF	TRBV6-5	TRBJ2-5	NA	NA
TGTGCCAGCAGCTTAGGGGACAGTACAAATCAGCCCCAGCATTTT	CASSLGDSTNQPQHF	TRBV7-9	TRBJ1-5	TRBD1	NA
TGTGCCAGCAGCCTGGGGGCGCAGGTATATGAAAAACTGTTTTTT	CASSLGAQVYEKLFF	TRBV13	TRBJ1-4	NA	NA
TGCGCCAGCAGCCTTGAGGGAGTCGTAAGCAATCAGCCCCAGCATTTT	CASSLEGVVSNQPQHF	TRBV4-1	TRBJ1-5	NA	NA
TGTGCCATCAGTCCCCGCGGGGGCGGAGAGACCCAGTACTTC	CAISPRGGGETQYF	TRBV10-3	TRBJ2-5	NA	few
TGCGCCAGCAGCCAAGACCTACCGACAGGGGGCTACTATGGCTACACCTTC	CASSQDLPTGGYYGYTF	TRBV4-3	TRBJ1-2	TRBD1	NA
TGTGCCAGCAGTCGGACTAGCGGGAGCTACGAGCAGTACTTC	CASSRTSGSYEQYF	TRBV6-6	TRBJ2-7	TRBD2	NA
TGTGCCAGCAGCCATAGGGGGGGGCTGAGAGAGACCCAGTACTTC	CASSHRGGLRETQYF	TRBV5-6	TRBJ2-5	NA	NA
TGTGCCAGCTCATCAAACAGGGGTGATGAAAAACTGTTTTTT	CASSSNRGDEKLFF	TRBV18	TRBJ1-4	TRBD1	NA
TGTGCCAGCAGGGACAGGGGTTGGAATGAAAAACTGTTTTTT	CASRDRGWNEKLFF	TRBV6-1	TRBJ1-4	TRBD1	few
TGTGCCAGCAGCAGAAAGAGGGCGGGCTCCTATAATTCACCCCTCCACTTT	CASSRKRAGSYNSPLHF	TRBV14	TRBJ1-6	NA	NA
TGCAGCGTCGGAAACTACAGGGAGAACACTGAAGCTTTCTTT	CSVGNYRENTEAFF	TRBV29-1	TRBJ1-1	NA	NA
TGTGCCAGCAGCTTAGTCGGGGGTTTTGGAAACACCATATATTTT	CASSLVGGFGNTIYF	TRBV7-6	TRBJ1-3	NA	NA
TGTGCCAGCAGTGATCTGCGGGGAGCGGAATTCACAGATACGCAGTATTTT	CASSDLRGAEFTDTQYF	TRBV25-1	TRBJ2-3	NA	NA
TGTGCCAGCAGCTCACTCTCTACGGAAGCGGGAGGGTCGGTAAATACGCAGTATTTT	CASSSLSTEAGGSVNTQYF	TRBV7-9	TRBJ2-3	TRBD2	NA
TGTGCCAGCAGTACGCAGACAGGTACCACCGGGGAGCTGTTTTTT	CASSTQTGTTGELFF	TRBV6-5	TRBJ2-2	NA	NA
TGCGCCAGCAGCCAAGAAGGGGGCCCATACGAGCAGTACTTC	CASSQEGGPYEQYF	TRBV4-3	TRBJ2-7	TRBD1	NA
TGTGCCAGCAGTGAACAGGGGAACTATGGCTACACCTTC	CASSEQGNYGYTF	TRBV2	TRBJ1-2	NA	NA
TGCGCCAGCACATGGACCGGGACAGCCACTAACACCGGGGAGCTGTTTTTT	CASTWTGTATNTGELFF	TRBV4-1	TRBJ2-2	TRBD1	few
TGTGCCAGCACCGCAGGGGGGTACCGGCCCGGGGAGCTGTTTTTT	CASTAGGYRPGELFF	TRBV14	TRBJ2-2	NA	NA
TGCAGCGTTGAAGTCCAGGGGGTTGAAAAACTGTTTTTT	CSVEVQGVEKLFF	TRBV29-1	TRBJ1-4	TRBD1	NA
TGCGCCAGCAGCCAATCGACAGTTCAAGAGACCCAGTACTTC	CASSQSTVQETQYF	TRBV4-1	TRBJ2-5	NA	once
TGCGCCAGCAGTTTAGTCACAGATACGCAGTATTTT	CASSLVTDTQYF	TRBV10-2	TRBJ2-3	NA	NA
TGTGCCAGCAGCAAACGGACAGGGAGGGTTAACTATGGCTACACCTTC	CASSKRTGRVNYGYTF	TRBV5-1	TRBJ1-2	TRBD1	NA
TGTGCCAGTGCGGTCTTGGCGGGCACTGAAGCTTTCTTT	CASAVLAGTEAFF	TRBV2	TRBJ1-1	NA	NA
TGTGCCAGTAGTATGCGGGCAACCGGGGATGAGCAGTTCTTC	CASSMRATGDEQFF	TRBV19	TRBJ2-1	NA	NA
TGTGCCAGTAGTATAGGGACAGACGTGGAGACCCAGTACTTC	CASSIGTDVETQYF	TRBV19	TRBJ2-5	NA	few
TGTGCCAGCAGCTCGTCGACAGGGGCAGATACGCAGTATTTT	CASSSSTGADTQYF	TRBV7-9	TRBJ2-3	TRBD1	NA
TGCAGCGTTGAATTTGGTCTGGGACAGGGGGCGTGGAACACTGAAGCTTTCTTT	CSVEFGLGQGAWNTEAFF	TRBV29-1	TRBJ1-1	TRBD1	NA
TGTGCCAGCAGCTTAGCTCTCCGTTCGGTCTACACCTTC	CASSLALRSVYTF	TRBV7-2	TRBJ1-2	NA	NA
TGTGCCAGCAGTTCAACACTAGCGGGGGGGTTTCCCCCAATCACCGGGGAGCTGTTTTTT	CASSSTLAGGFPPITGELFF	TRBV27	TRBJ2-2	TRBD2	NA